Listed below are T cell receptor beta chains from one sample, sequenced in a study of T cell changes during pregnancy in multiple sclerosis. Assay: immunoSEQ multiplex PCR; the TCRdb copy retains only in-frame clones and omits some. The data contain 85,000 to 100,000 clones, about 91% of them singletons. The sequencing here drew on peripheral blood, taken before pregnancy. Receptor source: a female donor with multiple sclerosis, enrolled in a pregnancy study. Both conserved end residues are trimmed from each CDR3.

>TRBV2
ASSEDRPYSGNTIY
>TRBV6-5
ASRDRLGYGYT
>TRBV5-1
ASSRTDTEAF
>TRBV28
ASKNLQAGANVLT
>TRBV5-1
ASSLAFGGGTQETQY
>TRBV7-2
ASSLASSGLAAGGQF
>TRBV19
ASSTTSYEQY
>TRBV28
ASSRDRVNQPQH
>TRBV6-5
ASSRDRTEAF
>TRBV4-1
ASSRPGTGSTEAF
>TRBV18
ASSPAGVYGYT
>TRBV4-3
ASSQEAYQPQH
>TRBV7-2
ASSLSPLVEQF
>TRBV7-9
ASSFPKGRGSNQPQH
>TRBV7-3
ASSFGRARAHEQF
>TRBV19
ASSMKPPEAF
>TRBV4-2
ASSQDRGFYEQY
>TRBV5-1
ASSLQRTGGTEAF
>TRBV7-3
ASSLTAGGSSTDTQY
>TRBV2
ASSGPLAGGHKTYNEQF
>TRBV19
ASSIAGRTEQF
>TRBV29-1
SVAGTSGTDTQY
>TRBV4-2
ASSQGGNVPYGYT
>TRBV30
AWSEGVETQY
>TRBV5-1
ASHTTGPNSPLH
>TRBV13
ASSPPDRGHREQY
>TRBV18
ASSPSEVPRGNQPQH
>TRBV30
AWTRSSYEQY
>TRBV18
ASSPAVRGANYGYT
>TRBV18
ASSPAGATNEKLF
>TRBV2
ASTTPGYGYT
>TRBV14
ASSLRGGSTDTQY
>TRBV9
ASSGRGDWTGELF
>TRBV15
ATSSPGTGGFSGANVLT
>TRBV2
ASRTGINNEKLF
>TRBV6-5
ASRGTGRGNTIY
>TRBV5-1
ASSSRPSRGEKLF
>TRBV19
ASSTLGQGDYEQY
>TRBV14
ASSRRKQPVYGYT
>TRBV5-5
ASSLTRATEAF
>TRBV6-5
ASRAPQGLQETQY
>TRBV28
ASSSSGVPYNEQF
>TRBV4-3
ASSQTTGSYGYT
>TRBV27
ASCVSGRANTGELF
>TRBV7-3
ASSRGGLSADTQY
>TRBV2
ASGQGYEQY
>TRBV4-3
ASSQEPGSLAGGAYNEQF
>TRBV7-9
ASSLDRAHSEQY
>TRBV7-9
ASSLGQGETQY
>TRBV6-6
ASSSRTSGTSYEQY
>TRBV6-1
ASLGKGQAF
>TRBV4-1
ASSQARGYEQY
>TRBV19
ASRWDGGGASAGELF
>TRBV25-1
ASSESGSYNEQF
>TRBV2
ASSRLAYNEQF
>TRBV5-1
ASSLARDIDEQF
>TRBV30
AWSRRDRPFYGYT
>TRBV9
ASSRDSSSTDTQY